Following are 19 T cell receptor beta chains from one sample sequenced in a study of blood T cell repertoires in COVID-19. TCRdb's copy holds only in-frame clones and misses some; the assay was immunoSEQ multiplex PCR. The sample yields hundreds of thousands of clones, roughly 86% seen once. Sequenced input: peripheral blood. These TCRs come from a woman aged 25 to 39 with COVID-19, enrolled during active disease.

This rearrangement joins TRBV19 to TRBJ2-5, with D maybe TRBD2 (7 bases). V lost 5 bases and J 4 bases, leaving 20 bases between the germline ends. CDR1 and CDR2 (germline): LNHDA, SQIVND (reference sequence). The CDR3 runs to 16 residues. Here the CDR3 reads CASSPHLGGDPETQYF. CDR3 coding DNA: TGTGCCAGTAGTCCTCACCTAGGGGGGGATCCAGAGACCCAGTACTTC.

The rearrangement joins TRBV9 to TRBJ2-2, with 10 nucleotides matching TRBD2. V lost 5 bases and J lost 4; bases outside the gene matches: 8. Per the germline V gene, CDR1 is SGDLS and CDR2 is YYNGEE. The CDR3 has 16 amino acids. The CDR3 spells CASSDLSSGSTGELFF. DNA of the CDR3: TGTGCCAGCAGTGACCTTTCTAGCGGGAGCACCGGGGAGCTGTTTTTT.

The chain recombines TRBV6-4 with TRBJ2-1, with a weak D call TRBD1 (6 bases). The CDR3 is made up of 13 amino acids. Trimming removed 6 bases at V and 3 bases at J, with 9 bases between. Germline-derived CDR1 and CDR2 are MRHNA and SNTAGT. The CDR3 here is CASSETGYNEQFF. The DNA of the CDR3 is TGTGCCAGCAGCGAGACAGGCTACAATGAGCAGTTCTTC.

The chain combines TRBV5-4 with TRBJ2-7; 8 nucleotides agree with TRBD2. From germline, CDR1 is SGHNT and CDR2 YYREEE (reference sequence). The CDR3 spans 15 residues. V gave up 0 bases and J gave up 2 bases; unmatched junction bases: 4. Here the CDR3 reads CASSLDAGGTYEQYF. The CDR3 DNA is TGTGCCAGCAGCTTGGATGCGGGGGGTACCTACGAGCAGTACTTC.

V is TRBV5-4 and J is TRBJ2-3; possibly TRBD2 for D (6 bases). Trimming cost V 4 bases and J 0 bases, with 15 bases left between them. Germline V gene data show CDR1 as SGHNT and CDR2 as YYREEE (reference sequence). This CDR3 region has 16 residues. The CDR3 sequence is CASSPPTRMSTDTQYF. The CDR3 DNA is TGTGCCAGCAGCCCCCCGACTAGGATGAGCACAGATACGCAGTATTTT.

J is TRBJ2-2 and V is TRBV7-6, with D possibly matching TRBD2 (6 bases). Germline lookup yields CDR1 SGHVS and CDR2 FNYEAQ. V gave up 6 bases and J gave up 0 bases, with 20 bases separating them. The length of the CDR3 is 18 residues. CDR3 nucleotide sequence: TGTGCCAGCAGTCCGACGCTCCTAGGAGGGGCGAACACCGGGGAGCTGTTTTTT. This translates into CASSPTLLGGANTGELFF.

For the CDR3, the DNA is TGTGCCAGCAGCCCTCGGACTACCAGCTCCTACAATGAGCAGTTCTTC. Its translation: CASSPRTTSSYNEQFF. This chain connects TRBV9 to TRBJ2-1; D is perhaps TRBD2 (6 bases). This CDR3 has 16 residues. Germline V CDR1 and CDR2: SGDLS, YYNGEE. The V gene lost 4 bases and the J gene lost 0 bases, with 14 bases spanning the gap.

The gene calls are TRBV14 and TRBJ2-3; 11 nucleotides line up with TRBD2. The V gene end was trimmed by 1 base and the J gene end by 3 bases; junction bases not matched to a gene: 0. The CDR3 loop spans 15 amino acids. The germline CDR1 and CDR2 sequences are SGHDN and FVKESK. The CDR3 DNA follows: TGTGCCAGCAGCCAAGTAGCGGGAGGGACAGATACGCAGTATTTT. Translating it yields CASSQVAGGTDTQYF. The full variable domain, with the rest looked up from reference TRBV14 and TRBJ2-3, is EAGVTQFPSHSVIEKGQTVTLRCDPISGHDNLYWYRRVMGKEIKFLLHFVKESKQDESGMPNNRFLAERTGGTYSTLKVQPAELEDSGVYFCASSQVAGGTDTQYFGPGTRLTVL.

The V call is TRBV4-1, the J call TRBJ1-6, with unresolved D. V lost 0 bases and J lost 15, with 15 bases in between. Germline V gene lookup returns CDR1 MGHRA and CDR2 YSYEKL. CDR3 length: 14 residues. This CDR3 reads CASSQDNGVDSLHF. CDR3 nucleotide sequence: TGCGCCAGCAGCCAAGATAACGGGGTGGATAGCCTCCACTTT.

This chain links TRBV28 with TRBJ2-1, with 11 bases lining up with TRBD2. The V gene end was trimmed by 10 bases and the J gene end by 8 bases; junction bases not matched to a gene: 7. Germline V CDR1 and CDR2: MDHEN, SYDVKM. CDR3 length equals 13 residues. CDR3 DNA: TGTGCCACCAAACTAGCGGGAGAGGATGAGCAGTTCTTC. Its translation is CATKLAGEDEQFF.

This chain connects TRBV6-4 to TRBJ2-2; TRBD2 is a possible D gene (5 bases). The V end was cut by 4 bases, the J end by 6 bases, with 12 bases between. The CDR3 spans 14 residues. Germline loops: CDR1 MRHNA, CDR2 SNTAGT. CDR3 sequence (DNA): TGTGCCAGCAGTGCATTGTGGGGAGCCGGGGAGCTGTTTTTT. It specifies CASSALWGAGELFF.

V usage is TRBV6-5 and J usage is TRBJ1-2; tentative D call: TRBD1 (6 bases). V dropped 7 bases and J dropped 7 bases, with 19 bases sitting between them. Germline V lookup: CDR1 MNHEY, CDR2 SVGAGI. The CDR3 has 14 residues. CDR3 coding DNA: TGTGCCAGCACCAGGGGAGAGGGATCCGGTGGCTACACCTTC. Protein: CASTRGEGSGGYTF.

The chain couples TRBV27 to TRBJ2-3, with 7 bases matching TRBD2. This CDR3 is 15 amino acids long. V shed 9 bases and J 1 base; nucleotides not matched to a gene: 10. Germline V CDR1 and CDR2: MNHEY, SMNVEV (reference sequence). CDR3 protein: CARPGPSGCTDTQYF. In nucleotides, the CDR3 is TGTGCCAGACCGGGCCCTAGCGGTTGCACAGATACGCAGTATTTT.

This clone was detected only once. This rearrangement joins TRBV18 to TRBJ2-1, with TRBD1 matching over 9 bases. Germline V gives CDR1 KGHSH, CDR2 LQKENI. Unmatched junction bases numbered 5, after V lost 0 bases and J lost 5 bases. CDR3 size: 16 residues. Here the CDR3 reads CASSPPYGDRDNEQFF. In DNA form, the CDR3 reads TGTGCCAGCTCACCACCTTATGGGGACAGGGACAATGAGCAGTTCTTC. The variable domain in full, with the rest retrieved from reference TRBV18 and TRBJ2-1, is NAGVMQNPRHLVRRRGQEARLRCSPMKGHSHVYWYRQLPEEGLKFMVYLQKENIIDESGMPKERFSAEFPKEGPSILRIQQVVRGDSAAYFCASSPPYGDRDNEQFFGPGTRLTVL.

V and J are TRBV7-2 and TRBJ2-5; TRBD2 is a possible D gene (6 bases). The CDR3 contains 13 residues. The germline V and J ends were trimmed by 5 bases and 7 bases, with 14 bases remaining between them. Germline CDR1 is SGHTA and CDR2 is FQGNSA. The CDR3 DNA reads as TGTGCCAGCAGCGTTTCCCCCGGGGGGACCCAGTACTTC. Translating it yields CASSVSPGGTQYF.

V gene TRBV6-5 combines with J gene TRBJ1-4, with 8 bases fitting TRBD1. This CDR3 is 14 amino acids long. With 6 bases clipped from V and 7 bases from J, the junction kept 7 bases outside the gene matches. Germline V CDR1 and CDR2: MNHEY, SVGAGI. The CDR3 DNA sequence: TGTGCCAGCAGGGGGGACAGGAATGCTGAAAAACTGTTTTTT. Its translation: CASRGDRNAEKLFF.

The chain links TRBV15 to TRBJ1-1, with 7 bases fitting TRBD1. The CDR3 covers 14 residues. The V segment lost 4 bases and the J segment 3 bases; nucleotides outside the gene matches: 5. CDR1 and CDR2 from the germline V gene are LNHNV and YYDKDF (reference sequence). CDR3 sequence reads: CATSKKTGYTEAFF. The CDR3 bases are TGTGCCACCAGCAAAAAGACAGGGTACACTGAAGCTTTCTTT.

The CDR3 is CASSPYSGMLGNEQFF. In nucleotides, the CDR3 is TGTGCCAGCAGCCCCTATAGCGGGATGCTGGGCAATGAGCAGTTCTTC. The V and J genes are TRBV7-2 and TRBJ2-1; TRBD2 matches 8 bases. Germline V gives CDR1 SGHTA, CDR2 FQGNSA. The CDR3 has 16 residues. Germline trimming cut 5 bases from V and 6 bases from J; bases unmatched to any gene: 12.

Of note for this clone: One end of the junction is discordant with germline, which a read error may explain. At the DNA level, this CDR3 is encoded by other sequences in the same sample as well. This sequence joins TRBV9 and TRBJ2-2, with 10 nucleotides matching TRBD2. The CDR3 is 17 amino acids. CDR1 and CDR2 (germline): SGDLS, YYNGEE. The CDR3 DNA is TGTGCCAGCAGCGATCCCCTAGCGGGAGCGAACACCGGGGAACTGTTTTTT. Translated, it gives CASSDPLAGANTGELFF.